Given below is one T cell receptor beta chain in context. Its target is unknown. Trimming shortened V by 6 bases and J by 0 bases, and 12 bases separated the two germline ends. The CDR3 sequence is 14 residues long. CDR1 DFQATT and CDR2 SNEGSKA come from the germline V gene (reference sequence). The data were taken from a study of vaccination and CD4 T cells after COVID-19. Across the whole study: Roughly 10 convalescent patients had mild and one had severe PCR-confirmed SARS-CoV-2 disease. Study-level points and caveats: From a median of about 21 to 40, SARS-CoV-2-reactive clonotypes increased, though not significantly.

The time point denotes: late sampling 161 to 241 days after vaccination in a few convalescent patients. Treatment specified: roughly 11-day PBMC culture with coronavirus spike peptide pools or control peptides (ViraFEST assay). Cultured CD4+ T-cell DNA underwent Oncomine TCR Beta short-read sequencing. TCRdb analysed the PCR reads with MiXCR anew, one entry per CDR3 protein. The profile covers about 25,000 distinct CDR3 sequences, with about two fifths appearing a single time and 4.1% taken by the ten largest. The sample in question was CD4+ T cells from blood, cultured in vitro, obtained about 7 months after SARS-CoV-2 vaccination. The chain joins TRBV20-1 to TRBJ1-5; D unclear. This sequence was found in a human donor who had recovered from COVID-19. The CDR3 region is CSAPYGGSNQPQHF. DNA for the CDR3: TGCAGTGCGCCCTACGGAGGTAGCAATCAGCCCCAGCATTTT.